Listed below are T cell receptor beta chains from one sample, sequenced in a study of CD8 T cells in Susac syndrome. MiXCR, run by TCRdb on the immunoSEQ multiplex PCR reads, gives a single entry per CDR3 protein. The data contain approximately 200,000 distinct CDR3 sequences, about 96% of them singletons. The sample was CD4+ T cells from PBMCs. The receptors shown here come from a human donor with multiple sclerosis. The CDR3 runs from the conserved cysteine through the conserved F or W. Each record gives: J gene, V gene, CDR3 protein.

TRBJ2-1 TRBV24-1 CATGGLAGKMEQFF
TRBJ2-1 TRBV20-1 CSARVKRGRLQDHEQFF
TRBJ1-5 TRBV18 CASSTEGNQPQHF
TRBJ2-7 TRBV30 CAWRGASYEQYF
TRBJ2-1 TRBV5-4 CASSPLAPSSYNEQFF
TRBJ2-7 TRBV20-1 CSASGTSAGYSYEQYF
TRBJ2-3 TRBV7-6 CASSLLPGAITDTQYF
TRBJ1-2 TRBV29-1 CSVGGPGRSGYTF
TRBJ1-5 TRBV3-1 CASSQGIQGYQPQHF
TRBJ2-1 TRBV20-1 CSARDRPKPGQAFSYNEQFF
TRBJ2-7 TRBV6-5 CASSFDRGGEQYF
TRBJ2-7 TRBV5-4 CASSLGAGGPQEQYF
TRBJ1-5 TRBV29-1 CSVGEGANQPQHF
TRBJ2-5 TRBV24-1 CATSDAGLADQETQYF
TRBJ2-7 TRBV20-1 CSAGGTDSYEQYF
TRBJ2-1 TRBV20-1 CSARKNTGTRYNEQFF
TRBJ1-2 TRBV18 CASSPVGTDLYGYTF
TRBJ1-5 TRBV30 CAWGRDFQGQPQHF
TRBJ2-2 TRBV27 CASRGQVNTGELFF
TRBJ2-1 TRBV30 CAWIWGTGNEQFF
TRBJ1-1 TRBV20-1 CSATGGNTEAFF
TRBJ2-7 TRBV14 CASSQGLAPTYEQYF